This T cell receptor (beta chain) stems from a study of blood T cell repertoires in COVID-19. Turning to the study itself: Researchers got acute and convalescent COVID-19 samples from the United States, Italy and Spain. In each case, the material was cDNA or gDNA derived from T cells, B-cell-depleted T cells, or PBMCs.

Trimming cost V 2 bases and J 6 bases, with 5 bases left between them. Germline V CDR1 and CDR2: ENHRY, SYGVKD. This CDR3 is 13 amino acids long. TCRdb keeps only in-frame clones here, not all; method: immunoSEQ multiplex PCR. Among about 190,000 clones, around four fifths were seen once, and the ten largest hold 20%. Sample: peripheral blood. The chain combines TRBV10-3 with TRBJ1-6; no clear D. The TCR originated in a human donor in a cohort sampled during active COVID-19. CDR3 bases: TGTGCCATCAGTGAGGGCCGTAATTCACCCCTCCACTTT. Residues: CAISEGRNSPLHF.